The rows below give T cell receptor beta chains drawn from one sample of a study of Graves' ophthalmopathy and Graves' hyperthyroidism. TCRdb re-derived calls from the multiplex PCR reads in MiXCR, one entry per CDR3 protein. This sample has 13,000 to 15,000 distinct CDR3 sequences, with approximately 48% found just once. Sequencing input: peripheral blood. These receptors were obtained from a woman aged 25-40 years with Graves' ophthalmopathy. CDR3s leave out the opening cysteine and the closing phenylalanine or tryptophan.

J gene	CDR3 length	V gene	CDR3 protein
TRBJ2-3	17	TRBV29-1	SVPRVRSSGRGGTDTQY
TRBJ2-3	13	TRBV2	ASSRSGSITDTQY
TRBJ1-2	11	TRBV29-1	SVEAHANYGYT
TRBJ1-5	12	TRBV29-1	SVGVGGRYQPQH
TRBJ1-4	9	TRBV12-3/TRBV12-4	ASSLGEKLF
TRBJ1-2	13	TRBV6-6	ASRPTGTGGYGYT
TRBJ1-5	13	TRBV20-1	SDPRTGLRNQPQH
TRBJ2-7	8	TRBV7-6	GSSSYEQY
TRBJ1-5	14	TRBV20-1	SARDKDRTDNQPQH
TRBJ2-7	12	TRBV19	ASKTTGSSYEQY
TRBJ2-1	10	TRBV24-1	GTSELSGVQF
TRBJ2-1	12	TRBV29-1	SVYSGRTYNEQF
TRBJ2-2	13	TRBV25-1	ASSESDRDTGELF
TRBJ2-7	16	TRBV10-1	ASSEAGGAPPCSYEQY
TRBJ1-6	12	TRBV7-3	ASSTGLGNSPLH
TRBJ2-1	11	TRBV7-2	ASSLVPGNEQF
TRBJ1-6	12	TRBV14	ASSHGQGSSPLH
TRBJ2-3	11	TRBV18	ASSPDGTDTQY
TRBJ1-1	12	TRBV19	ASSLERWGTEAF
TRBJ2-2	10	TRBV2	ASFPGVGELF
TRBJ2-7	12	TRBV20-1	SAASWERPYEQY
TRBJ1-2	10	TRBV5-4	ASSSDDYGYT
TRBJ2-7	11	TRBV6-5	ASSYRGVREQY
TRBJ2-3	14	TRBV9	ASSVSSGRVTDTQY
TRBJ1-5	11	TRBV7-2	ASSLQANQPQH
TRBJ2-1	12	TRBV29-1	SVKGRSSYNEQF
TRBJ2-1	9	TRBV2	ATSSRNEQF
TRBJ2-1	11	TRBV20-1	SARDTLLNEQF
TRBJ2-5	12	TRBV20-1	SARGPRSQETQY
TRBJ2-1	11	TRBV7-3	ASSLEGLNEQF
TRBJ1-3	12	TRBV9	ASSQRHSGNTIY
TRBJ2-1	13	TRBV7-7	ASSPGLGGYNEQF
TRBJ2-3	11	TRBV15	ATSRAGTDTQY
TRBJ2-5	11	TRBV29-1	SVEAGKWETQY
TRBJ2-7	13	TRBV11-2	ASSPTDRVSYEQY
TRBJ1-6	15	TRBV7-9	ASSLGGMSSYNSPLH
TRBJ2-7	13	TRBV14	ASSQASGRAAEQY
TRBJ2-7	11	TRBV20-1	SARSQGSGEQY
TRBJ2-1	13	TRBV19	ASAQAEGSYNEQF
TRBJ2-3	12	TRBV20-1	SATTSGFTDTQY
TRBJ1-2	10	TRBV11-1	ASSRDRKGYT
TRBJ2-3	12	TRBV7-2	ASSLGGGTDTRY
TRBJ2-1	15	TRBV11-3	ASSSQLASSSYNEQF
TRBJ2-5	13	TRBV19	ASSYGTSGQETQY
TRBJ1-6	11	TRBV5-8	ASSLALGSTLH
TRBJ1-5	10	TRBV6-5	ASSGGPETQH
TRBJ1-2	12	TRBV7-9	ASSPSDSRGGYT
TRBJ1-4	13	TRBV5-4	ASSTGVTSGEKLF
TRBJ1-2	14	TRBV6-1	ASSERWDRGNYGYT
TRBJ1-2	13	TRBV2	ASRADRGRSYGYT
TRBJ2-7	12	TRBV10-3	ATRPRGLTYEQY
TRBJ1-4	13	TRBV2	ASRRYSATNEKLF
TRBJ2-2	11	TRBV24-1	ATSDLWGGELF
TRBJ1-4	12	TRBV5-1	ASSSDGRNEKLF
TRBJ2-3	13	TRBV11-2	ASSFTSGNTDTQY